The 8 T cell receptor beta chains listed next were all sequenced from one sample in a study of T cells expressing NK-cell markers. TCRdb derives one entry per CDR3 protein from the 5' RACE reads, leaving out DNA. Recorded for this sample: about 460,000 distinct CDR3 sequences. The sample taken for sequencing was blood T cells: a sorted CD56 or NKG2C T cell subset, CD4+ or CD8+ T cells, or bulk PBMC T cells (not recorded which). These TCRs come from a woman in her forties or fifties in good health.

The rearrangement joins TRBV9 to TRBJ2-2. The germline gives CDR1 SGDLS, CDR2 YYNGEE. The CDR3 has 14 residues. This CDR3 is CASSVVSGAGELFF.

The rearrangement links TRBV30 to TRBJ2-2; lacking DNA, the TRBD2 call made by TCRdb goes unchecked. The CDR3 extends over 15 amino acids. Per germline, CDR1 GTSNPN and CDR2 SVGIG (reference sequence). CDR3 region: CAWTTGGGPTGELFF.

The chain combines TRBV5-1 with TRBJ2-5. The CDR3 covers 14 residues. Germline V gives CDR1 SGHRS, CDR2 YFSETQ. The CDR3 is CASSVGVPRETQYF.

The rearrangement links TRBV24-1 to TRBJ2-2. The CDR3 is 14 amino acids. Germline V lookup: CDR1 KGHDR, CDR2 SFDVKD. CDR3: CATSDVVNTGELFF.

The chain recombines TRBV3-1 with TRBJ2-1; no DNA is available, so the TRBD1 call from TCRdb remains unchecked. CDR1 is LGHDT and CDR2 is YNNKEL in the germline V gene (reference sequence). The CDR3 contains 19 residues. This CDR3 reads CASSQDREAGRGSYNEQFF.

The chain joins TRBV7-2 to TRBJ1-1. The CDR3 length is 13 residues. The germline V gene encodes CDR1 SGHTA and CDR2 FQGNSA. The CDR3 spells CASSLGSNTEAFF. Based on the CDR3 plus reference TRBV7-2 and TRBJ1-1, the full variable domain is GAGVSQSPSNKVTEKGKDVELRCDPISGHTALYWYRQSLGQGLEFLIYFQGNSAPDKSGLPSDRFSAERTGGSVSTLTIQRTQQEDSAVYLCASSLGSNTEAFFGQGTRLTVV.

The gene calls are TRBV5-4 and TRBJ2-4; TCRdb's D call, TRBD1, is unchecked because there is no DNA. This CDR3 comprises 16 residues. CDR1 SGHNT and CDR2 YYREEE come from the germline V gene (reference sequence). This CDR3 is CASSHTGHLAKNIQYF.

This CDR3 reads CASSFQTGWEETQYF. The chain uses TRBV5-6 and TRBJ2-5; TCRdb lists TRBD1, though no DNA is available to test this call. The CDR3 is made up of 15 amino acids. Germline V gene lookup returns CDR1 SGHDT and CDR2 YYEEEE.